This T cell receptor beta chain was retrieved from a study of molecular identifiers for immune sequencing clone quantification (dated by TCRdb to between 2017 and 2018). For the study in its entirety: For a replicate experiment, RNA from 20,000 or 100,000 naive CD8 T cells was divided into five aliquots, and four of the five aliquots were sequenced. CD8 T cells were used in a methods study to benchmark molecular-identifier clustering-based TCR repertoire sequencing (MIDCIRS) and TCR RNA copy counting. Here is what the overall study found, with its caveats: Modeling indicated 2.5 to 3.5 TCR RNA copies recovered per cell, compared with about 9.7 by digital PCR, which implies a capture efficiency of around 31%. Without barcode sub-clustering, chimeric consensus sequences inflated TCR diversity; chimeras reached as high as 47%. In CMV-specific effector cells, clones with more than 20 RNA copies contained over 99% of molecules, whereas in naive cells such clones contained under 1% of molecules. A single cell's worth of spiked-in Jurkat TCR RNA was reported detectable even among one million naive CD8 T cells. The naive libraries included spiked-in Jurkat TCR RNA (about nine copies' worth), and this Jurkat TCR RNA is not part of the donor repertoire. Highly expanded clone sizes could be underestimated if identical TCR molecules share a barcode.

Naive CD8 T cell libraries were made from 20,000 to 1,000,000 sorted cells using 10%, 30% or 50% of purified RNA. Naive CD8 T cells, defined as CD8+CD4-CCR7+CD45RA+, were FACS-sorted into RLT Plus buffer on a BD FACSAria II. To test detection sensitivity, Jurkat RNA equal to fewer than 13 TCR copies was added to samples of roughly 18,000-1,100,000 naive CD8 T cells. Enrichment of CD8 T cells was done with RosetteSep CD8+ T Cell Enrichment Cocktail plus Ficoll-Paque, and ACK red cell lysis came afterward. CDR1 DFQATT and CDR2 SNEGSKA are derived from the germline V gene (reference sequence). Its CDR3 holds 15 amino acids, cysteine through phenylalanine. Just CDR3 DNA is preserved here, 45 bases in frame from base 1. Library creation used PCR. The run used an Illumina HiSeq 4000. Bulk TCR libraries were generated as previously described, with the TCR primers listed in Table S5 used. Purification of total RNA was performed with the Qiagen AllPrep DNA/RNA kit. Before analysis, reads from multiple sequencing runs of one library were combined. The original methods were these. Reads were retained only if the reads had an exact TCR constant sequence, and the retained reads were trimmed to 150 nt and grouped according to their 12-nt molecular barcodes. Reads inside each barcode group were sub-clustered using a 15% Levenshtein threshold, and a quality-weighted consensus sequence was constructed for each RNA molecule. Non-functional sequences were filtered out, along with any lower-count sequence sitting one edit away from another sequence. Based on a fit of two negative binomial distributions, barcode sub-clusters having less than 20% of the maximum read count were discarded. The public sequencing data were trimmed at Q25 with fastp and processed into clonotypes with MiXCR by TCRdb, which kept only in-frame beta chains. Rows merge per CDR3 protein into single entries with the most common DNA and genes. TCRdb's processing, not the authors' own work, is the source of the V and J calls. This sample comprises about 640,000 distinct CDR3 sequences, 20% of them detected only once. The ten largest clones take up around 0.9% of the sample.

Comment on this clonotype: Its antigen target is currently unknown. A read error is possible here, since a much larger clone lies one base away.

The sample taken for sequencing was naive CD8+ T cells from blood, with Jurkat cell RNA spiked in. The cell subset or site label of this sample denotes: FACS-sorted CD8+CD4-CCR7+CD45RA+ naive T cells. The clonotype was recovered from a human donor in good health. Some libraries in this study had Jurkat cell RNA spiked in. The V gene is TRBV20-1 and the J gene is TRBJ2-1, and TRBD2 matches 11 of the central bases. Here is the DNA: TGCAGTGCTAGAGACCTGGGACTAGCGGACAATGAGCAGTCCTTC. Its translation is CSARDLGLADNEQSF.